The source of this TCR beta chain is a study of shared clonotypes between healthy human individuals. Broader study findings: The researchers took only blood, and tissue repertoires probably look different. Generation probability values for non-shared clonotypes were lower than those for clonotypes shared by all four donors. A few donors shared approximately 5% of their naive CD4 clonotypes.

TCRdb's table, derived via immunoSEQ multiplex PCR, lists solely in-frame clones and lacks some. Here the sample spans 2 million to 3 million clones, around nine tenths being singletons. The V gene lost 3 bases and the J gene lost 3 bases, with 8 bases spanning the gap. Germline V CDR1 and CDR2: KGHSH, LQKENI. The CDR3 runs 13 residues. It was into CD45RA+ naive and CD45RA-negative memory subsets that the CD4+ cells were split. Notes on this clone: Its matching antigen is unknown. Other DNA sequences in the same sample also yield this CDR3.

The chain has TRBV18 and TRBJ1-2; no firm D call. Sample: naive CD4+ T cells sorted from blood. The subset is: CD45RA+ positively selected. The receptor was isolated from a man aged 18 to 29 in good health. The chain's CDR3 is CASSPGSHYGYTF. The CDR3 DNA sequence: TGTGCCAGCTCACCCGGGAGTCACTATGGCTACACCTTC.